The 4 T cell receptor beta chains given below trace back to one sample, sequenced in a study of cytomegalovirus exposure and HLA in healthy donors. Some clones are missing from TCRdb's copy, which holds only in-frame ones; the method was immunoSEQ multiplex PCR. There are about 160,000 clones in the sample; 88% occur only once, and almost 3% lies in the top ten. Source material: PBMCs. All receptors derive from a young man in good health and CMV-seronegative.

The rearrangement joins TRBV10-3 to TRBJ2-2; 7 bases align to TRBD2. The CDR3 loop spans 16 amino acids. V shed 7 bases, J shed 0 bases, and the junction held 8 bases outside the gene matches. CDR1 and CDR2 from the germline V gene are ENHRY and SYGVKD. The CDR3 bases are TGTGCCATCACCCTGGGCGGGGGAGCGAACACCGGGGAGCTGTTTTTT. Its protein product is CAITLGGGANTGELFF.

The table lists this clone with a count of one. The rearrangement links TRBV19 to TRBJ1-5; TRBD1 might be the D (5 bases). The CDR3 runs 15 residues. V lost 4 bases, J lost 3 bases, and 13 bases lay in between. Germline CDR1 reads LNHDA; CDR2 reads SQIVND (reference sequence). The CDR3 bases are TGTGCCAGTAGTAGGGGCACAGGTACCAATCAGCCCCAGCATTTT. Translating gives CASSRGTGTNQPQHF. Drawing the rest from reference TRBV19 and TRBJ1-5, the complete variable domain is DGGITQSPKYLFRKEGQNVTLSCEQNLNHDAMYWYRQDPGQGLRLIYYSQIVNDFQKGDIAEGYSVSREKKESFPLTVTSAQKNPTAFYLCASSRGTGTNQPQHFGDGTRLSIL.

This CDR3 reads CASSTLAVSSYNEQFF. CDR3 coding DNA: TGCGCCAGCAGTACCCTAGCGGTAAGCTCCTACAATGAGCAGTTCTTC. The V gene is TRBV5-1, the J gene TRBJ2-1, with TRBD2 identical over 7 bases. The CDR3 runs to 16 residues. Looked up from germline, CDR1 is SGHRS and CDR2 is YFSETQ. The V and J ends lost 5 bases and 0 bases, in that order; junction bases with no gene match: 8. Full variable domain (outside the CDR3, taken from reference TRBV5-1 and TRBJ2-1): KAGVTQTPRYLIKTRGQQVTLSCSPISGHRSVSWYQQTPGQGLQFLFEYFSETQRNKGNFPGRFSGRQFSNSRSEMNVSTLELGDSALYLCASSTLAVSSYNEQFFGPGTRLTVL.

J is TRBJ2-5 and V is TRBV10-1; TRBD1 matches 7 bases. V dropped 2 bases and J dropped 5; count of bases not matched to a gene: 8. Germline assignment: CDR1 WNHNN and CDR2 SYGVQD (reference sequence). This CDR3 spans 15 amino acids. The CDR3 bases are TGCGCCAGCAGTGAGCCAGGGGGTGGATCGGAGACCCAGTACTTC. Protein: CASSEPGGGSETQYF.